The 28 T cell receptor beta chains given below trace back to one sample, sequenced in a study of graft-versus-host responses after intestinal transplantation. Using immunoSEQ multiplex PCR, the repertoire was profiled, and TCRdb retains in-frame clones only, with some absent. The sample lists fewer than 95,000 clones, 85% to 95% occurring once. These receptors have no identified antigens. Sequencing used unstimulated CD8+ T cells sorted from spleen or lymph node cells, obtained before transplant. The receptors originated from a human donor who was the organ donor for an intestinal transplant.

The chain couples TRBV5-1 to TRBJ2-7, with D perhaps matching TRBD1 (7 bases). CDR3 length: 14 residues. With 5 bases removed from V and 2 bases from J, the gap between germline ends came to 14 bases. Germline V gene lookup returns CDR1 SGHRS and CDR2 YFSETQ. This CDR3 reads CASSLDREAYEQYF. In DNA, the CDR3 is TGCGCCAGCAGTCTTGACAGGGAGGCCTACGAGCAGTACTTC.

CDR3: CASFGGAGGSNQPQHF. CDR3 DNA: TGTGCCAGCTTCGGGGGGGCCGGCGGTAGCAATCAGCCCCAGCATTTT. The gene calls are TRBV25-1 and TRBJ1-5; a possible D gene is TRBD1 (6 bases). Germline loops: CDR1 MGHDK, CDR2 SYGVNS. V lost 8 bases and J lost 0, with 17 bases in between. The CDR3 length is 16 residues.

The chain joins TRBV4-1 to TRBJ2-1, with 9 bases identical to TRBD1. The CDR3 runs to 18 residues. The V gene end was trimmed by 0 bases and the J gene end by 6 bases; junction bases not matched to a gene: 12. The germline V gene has CDR1 MGHRA and CDR2 YSYEKL. The CDR3, as DNA: TGCGCCAGCAGCCAAGATTTCACAGGGGGCAACGCTGTCAATGAGCAGTTCTTC. This codes for CASSQDFTGGNAVNEQFF.

The CDR3 nucleotides read TGTGCCAGCTCCGGGGGAGATCATGGCTACACCTTC. As protein: CASSGGDHGYTF. The chain recombines TRBV9 with TRBJ1-2; D is possibly TRBD1 (5 bases). V gave up 7 bases and J gave up 6 bases, with 13 bases separating them. From germline, CDR1 is SGDLS and CDR2 YYNGEE. This CDR3 has 12 residues.

The chain uses TRBV13 and TRBJ2-7, with 8 bases identical to TRBD2. Germline CDR1 PRHDT, CDR2 FYEKMQ (reference sequence). J gave up 4 bases and V 4 bases, and 15 bases lay outside the gene matches. The CDR3 is 17 amino acids. The CDR3 DNA is TGTGCCAGCAGCTCTAAGACGGTAAAGAGCGGGGGATACGAGCAGTACTTC. Translation gives CASSSKTVKSGGYEQYF. The whole variable domain, remainder taken from reference TRBV13 and TRBJ2-7, is AAGVIQSPRHLIKEKRETATLKCYPIPRHDTVYWYQQGPGQDPQFLISFYEKMQSDKGSIPDRFSAQQFSDYHSELNMSSLELGDSALYFCASSSKTVKSGGYEQYFGPGTRLTVT.

This clone occurred once. The chain employs TRBV5-6 and TRBJ1-1; 7 bases are shared with TRBD1. The CDR3 has 15 residues. Germline V CDR1 and CDR2: SGHDT, YYEEEE. The trim removed 3 bases at V and 2 bases at J, leaving 7 bases unmatched. In nucleotides, the CDR3 is TGTGCCAGCAGCTCCTACAGGGGTAGCAACACTGAAGCTTTCTTT. The encoded protein is CASSSYRGSNTEAFF.

V and J are TRBV9 and TRBJ2-7; 9 positions match TRBD2. The CDR3 contains 15 residues. In germline, CDR1 is SGDLS, CDR2 YYNGEE. After removal of 2 bases from V and 3 bases from J, the junction contained 6 bases not matched to a gene. CDR3 residues: CASSVSGGGDYEQYF. In DNA form, the CDR3 reads TGTGCCAGCAGCGTTTCTGGCGGGGGGGACTACGAGCAGTACTTC.

The chain is built from TRBV4-2 and TRBJ1-2; 8 nucleotides agree with TRBD1. The ends lost 0 bases at V and 4 bases at J; junction bases unmatched: 7. Per the germline V gene, CDR1 is LGHNA and CDR2 is YNFKEQ. The CDR3 sequence is 16 residues long. CDR3 protein: CASSQEQGGGFYGYTF. The DNA for the CDR3 is TGTGCCAGCAGCCAAGAACAGGGGGGAGGCTTCTATGGCTACACCTTC.

This clone was seen a few times. The genes are TRBV7-8 and TRBJ2-3; D is perhaps TRBD2 (6 bases). V dropped 2 bases and J dropped 1 base, with 19 bases sitting between them. The CDR3 spans 18 residues. Germline CDR1 is SGHVS and CDR2 is FQNEAQ. The CDR3 DNA sequence: TGTGCCAGCAGCTTACCCCGAGAGGGCCAGCGGGGCACAGATACGCAGTATTTT. It is translated as CASSLPREGQRGTDTQYF.

The table lists this clone with a count of one. The rearrangement uses TRBV28 and TRBJ2-1; D unresolved. CDR3 length: 14 amino acids. V was clipped by 6 bases and J by 0 bases, with 9 bases between them. The germline V gene encodes CDR1 MDHEN and CDR2 SYDVKM. CDR3 in DNA: TGTGCCAGCAGAAGAGGCTTCTCCTACAATGAGCAGTTCTTC. It translates to CASRRGFSYNEQFF. Full variable domain (missing parts from reference TRBV28 and TRBJ2-1): DVKVTQSSRYLVKRTGEKVFLECVQDMDHENMFWYRQDPGLGLRLIYFSYDVKMKEKGDIPEGYSVSREKKERFSLILESASTNQTSMYLCASRRGFSYNEQFFGPGTRLTVL.

Only one count was recorded for this clone. The chain links TRBV10-3 to TRBJ2-1; 8 positions match TRBD2. The CDR3 runs 14 residues. Germline lookup yields CDR1 ENHRY and CDR2 SYGVKD. The junction had 6 bases not matched to a gene; V was cut back by 6 bases and J by 5 bases. The CDR3 region has the DNA TGTGCCATCAGACTAAGGCGGGGGGACAATGAGCAGTTCTTC. This translates into CAIRLRRGDNEQFF.

V is TRBV4-2 and J is TRBJ1-1; D is possibly TRBD1 (6 bases). The CDR3 is 17 amino acids. CDR1 is LGHNA and CDR2 is YNFKEQ in the germline V gene. V lost 3 bases and J lost 4, with 21 bases in between. The CDR3 nucleotides read TGTGCCAGCAGCCAGGGTCCCTCAACAGGGAGGGGCACTGAAGCTTTCTTT. Amino acid sequence: CASSQGPSTGRGTEAFF.

The chain links TRBV19 to TRBJ2-7; maybe TRBD2 (6 bases). The germline V and J ends were trimmed by 7 bases and 2 bases, with 15 bases remaining between them. The CDR3 consists of 14 residues. Germline CDR1 is LNHDA and CDR2 is SQIVND (reference sequence). The DNA of the CDR3 is TGTGCCAGTAATGAGGGGACGGGAGCCTACGAGCAGTACTTC. It codes for CASNEGTGAYEQYF.

This clone was detected once. The J gene is TRBJ2-7, the V gene TRBV7-9; 7 nucleotides match TRBD2. There are 13 residues in the CDR3. Germline V lookup: CDR1 SEHNR, CDR2 FQNEAQ (reference sequence). After removal of 0 bases from V and 7 bases from J, the junction contained 3 bases not matched to a gene. The CDR3 here is CASSLAGEGEQYF. The CDR3 DNA follows: TGTGCCAGCAGCTTAGCGGGGGAGGGGGAGCAGTACTTC.

This clone occurred a few times. DNA of the CDR3: TGCGCCAGCAGCCAAGATAGCCTGGGGGACTATGAATACACCTTC. Encoded protein: CASSQDSLGDYEYTF. V gene TRBV4-3 combines with J gene TRBJ1-2; D is perhaps TRBD1 (5 bases). The CDR3 runs 15 residues. CDR1 LGHNA and CDR2 YSLEER come from the germline V gene. Trimming left V 0 bases short and J 11 bases short, with 19 bases between.

J is TRBJ1-1 and V is TRBV6-5; no clear D. Germline V gene sequence: CDR1 MNHEY, CDR2 SVGAGI. This CDR3 region has 13 residues. Trimming pared 5 bases from V and 0 bases from J, leaving 7 bases between. The CDR3 here is CASSHTVNTEAFF. The CDR3 coding sequence is TGTGCCAGCAGTCATACAGTGAACACTGAAGCTTTCTTT.

CDR3 nucleotide sequence: TGTGCCAGTAACCCGGGACACCTTTTCGACACCATATATTTT. Amino acids: CASNPGHLFDTIYF. This chain joins TRBV19 and TRBJ1-3, with D possibly being TRBD1 (6 bases). Germline lookup yields CDR1 LNHDA and CDR2 SQIVND (reference sequence). Trimming removed 7 bases from V and 8 bases from J, with 18 bases in between. The CDR3 has 14 amino acids.

The genes are TRBV13 and TRBJ2-5; D perhaps matches TRBD2 (6 bases). Germline CDR1 reads PRHDT; CDR2 reads FYEKMQ (reference sequence). CDR3 length: 16 residues. V gave up 4 bases and J gave up 0 bases, with 15 bases separating them. The CDR3 loop is CASSWGGALYQETQYF. Here the CDR3 DNA reads TGTGCCAGCAGCTGGGGCGGGGCCTTGTACCAAGAGACCCAGTACTTC.

As for this clone: This sample also contains other DNA sequences that code for the same CDR3. The V call is TRBV4-1, the J call TRBJ1-2; possibly TRBD1 for D (5 bases). The germline V and J ends were trimmed by 1 base and 2 bases, with 8 bases remaining between them. This CDR3 contains 14 residues. Germline V lookup: CDR1 MGHRA, CDR2 YSYEKL. The CDR3 loop is CASSQVGGNYGYTF. The CDR3 DNA sequence: TGCGCCAGCAGCCAAGTCGGGGGAAACTATGGCTACACCTTC.

This clone was recorded once. The V and J genes are TRBV30 and TRBJ1-4; possible D gene TRBD1, 6 bases. Germline CDR1 reads GTSNPN; CDR2 reads SVGIG (reference sequence). Trimming left V 3 bases short and J 5 bases short, with 10 bases between. CDR3 length: 13 residues. In DNA form, the CDR3 reads TGTGCCTGGAGCGGGCAGGGGAATGAAAAACTGTTTTTT. This codes for CAWSGQGNEKLFF.

The rearrangement links TRBV30 to TRBJ2-3; D might be TRBD2 (7 bases). This CDR3 contains 15 residues. Germline values: CDR1 GTSNPN, CDR2 SVGIG (reference sequence). In nucleotides, the CDR3 is TGTTCAATTAAGGGGCGGGGGCCGGGGGAAGATACGCAGTATTTT. This gives the protein CSIKGRGPGEDTQYF.

The chain employs TRBV10-1 and TRBJ2-5, with TRBD1 identical over 11 bases. V was clipped by 5 bases and J by 4 bases; unmatched bases: 12. This CDR3 spans 17 amino acids. The germline V gene encodes CDR1 WNHNN and CDR2 SYGVQD (reference sequence). The CDR3 here is CASSHGTGGPFGETQYF. The CDR3, as DNA: TGCGCCAGCAGTCACGGGACAGGGGGTCCGTTTGGAGAGACCCAGTACTTC.

The chain employs TRBV5-1 and TRBJ2-7; D perhaps matches TRBD2 (6 bases). Germline V lookup: CDR1 SGHRS, CDR2 YFSETQ. This CDR3 contains 14 residues. V lost 5 bases and J lost 0, with 12 bases in between. In nucleotides, the CDR3 is TGCGCCAGCAGATACGCGGGACCCTCCTACGAGCAGTACTTC. As protein: CASRYAGPSYEQYF.

The rearrangement uses TRBV5-5 and TRBJ2-1; TRBD1 aligns across 9 bases. The CDR3 is 14 amino acids. Germline assignment: CDR1 SGHKS and CDR2 YYEKEE (reference sequence). V shed 4 bases and J 6 bases; nucleotides not matched to a gene: 5. CDR3 DNA sequence: TGTGCCAGCAGCGCCGGACAGGGGAGCAATGAGCAGTTCTTC. Protein: CASSAGQGSNEQFF.

This chain joins TRBV7-8 and TRBJ2-2, with 9 bases identical to TRBD1. This CDR3 region has 17 residues. The germline V gene encodes CDR1 SGHVS and CDR2 FQNEAQ. V was clipped by 2 bases and J by 4 bases; unmatched bases: 8. The CDR3 DNA is TGTGCCAGCAGCTTAAATCCGGGACAGGGATTCACCGGGGAGCTGTTTTTT. It yields the protein CASSLNPGQGFTGELFF.

V and J are TRBV13 and TRBJ1-1; no definite D call. The germline V gene encodes CDR1 PRHDT and CDR2 FYEKMQ (reference sequence). This CDR3 contains 13 residues. Trimming removed 5 bases from V and 6 bases from J, with 13 bases in between. In DNA form, the CDR3 reads TGTGCCAGCAGCCCTACGTCGTACGCTGAAGCTTTCTTT. It specifies CASSPTSYAEAFF.

V usage is TRBV4-3 and J usage is TRBJ1-5, with a possible D match to TRBD1 (5 bases). Trimming took off 2 bases at V and 4 bases at J, with 15 bases between the two ends. This CDR3 is built from 16 residues. Per the germline V gene, CDR1 is LGHNA and CDR2 is YSLEER. The CDR3 is CASSQFLGGINQPQHF. CDR3 nucleotide sequence: TGCGCCAGCAGCCAATTTCTCGGGGGGATAAATCAGCCCCAGCATTTT.

The J gene is TRBJ2-3, the V gene TRBV7-8; unclear D gene. Germline CDR1 SGHVS, CDR2 FQNEAQ. V lost 2 bases to trimming and J lost 0 bases, with 9 bases between them. The CDR3 extends over 15 amino acids. CDR3 coding DNA: TGTGCCAGCAGCTTAAGTTGGGCTAGCACAGATACGCAGTATTTT. It is translated as CASSLSWASTDTQYF.